These 31 T cell receptor beta chains came from one sample sequenced in a study of blood T cell repertoires in COVID-19. TCRdb keeps only in-frame clones here, not all; method: immunoSEQ multiplex PCR. Of approximately 50,000 clones in the sample, approximately 92% are singletons; the top ten hold around 4.3%. The source material was peripheral blood. All receptors come from a man aged 45-60 years with active COVID-19.

The J gene is TRBJ1-2, the V gene TRBV3-1 (or the pseudogene TRBV3-2); no clear D gene. Germline values: CDR1 LGHDT, CDR2 YNNKEL (reference sequence). V was clipped by 2 bases and J by 6 bases, with 10 bases between them. This CDR3 spans 13 amino acids. DNA for the CDR3: TGTGCCAGCAGCCAAAGACCCGGAGATGGCTACACCTTC. It translates to CASSQRPGDGYTF.

The chain combines TRBV15 with TRBJ1-5; D gene uncertain. Germline V gene lookup returns CDR1 LNHNV and CDR2 YYDKDF (reference sequence). The CDR3 length is 13 residues. V gave up 5 bases and J gave up 6 bases, with 11 bases separating them. The CDR3 loop is CATSGRGGQPQHF. The DNA of the CDR3 is TGTGCCACCAGCGGTCGGGGTGGTCAGCCCCAGCATTTT. The entire variable domain, with the rest obtained from reference TRBV15 and TRBJ1-5, is as follows: DAMVIQNPRYQVTQFGKPVTLSCSQTLNHNVMYWYQQKSSQAPKLLFHYYDKDFNNEADTPDNFQSRRPNTSFCFLDIRSPGLGDTAMYLCATSGRGGQPQHFGDGTRLSIL.

The chain carries TRBV2 and TRBJ2-2; 8 positions agree with TRBD1. Trimming removed 8 bases from V and 5 bases from J; junction bases left unmatched: 13. This CDR3 is built from 16 residues. Germline lookup yields CDR1 SNHLY and CDR2 FYNNEI. CDR3 sequence (DNA): TGTGCCAGCGACAGGGGAACTGTTGGATTAACCGGGGAGCTGTTTTTT. Protein: CASDRGTVGLTGELFF.

The gene calls are TRBV7-9 and TRBJ1-1; 11 bases are shared with TRBD1. The CDR3 spans 16 residues. Trimming took 7 bases from V and 0 from J; bases not matched to a gene: 7. Germline values: CDR1 SEHNR, CDR2 FQNEAQ (reference sequence). CDR3 residues: CASKKDRGRLNTEAFF. The CDR3 DNA is TGTGCCAGCAAAAAGGACAGGGGGCGTTTGAACACTGAAGCTTTCTTT.

This clone is a singleton in its sample. V and J are TRBV15 and TRBJ2-3; D is unclear. Trimming stripped 0 bases from V and 5 bases from J, with 9 bases between. The CDR3 consists of 14 residues. Looked up from germline, CDR1 is LNHNV and CDR2 is YYDKDF (reference sequence). The CDR3: CATSRDPDLDTQYF. CDR3 sequence (DNA): TGTGCCACCAGCAGAGATCCCGACTTAGATACGCAGTATTTT.

V and J are TRBV3-1 (or the pseudogene TRBV3-2) and TRBJ2-7; TRBD1 matches at 9 bases. The germline gives CDR1 LGHDT, CDR2 YNNKEL (reference sequence). After removal of 1 base from V and 4 bases from J, the junction contained 8 bases not matched to a gene. The CDR3 loop spans 16 amino acids. The CDR3 here is CASSQARTGEGYEQYF. The CDR3 DNA sequence: TGTGCCAGCAGCCAAGCCCGGACAGGGGAAGGGTACGAGCAGTACTTC.

This chain joins TRBV28 and TRBJ2-1; D remains unclear. CDR1 and CDR2 (germline): MDHEN, SYDVKM. The CDR3 covers 13 residues. V was shortened by 10 bases and J by 6 bases, with 16 bases between the two germline ends. This chain's CDR3 is CATHDWRANEQFF. As DNA, the CDR3 is TGTGCCACCCACGACTGGCGAGCCAATGAGCAGTTCTTC.

This clone was detected a few times. The V call is TRBV2, the J call TRBJ1-5; unclear D gene. Germline V CDR1 and CDR2: SNHLY, FYNNEI. The CDR3 runs to 17 residues. V was trimmed by 6 bases and J by 0 bases, leaving 18 bases between them. CDR3 residues: CASRADTGRYSNQPQHF. CDR3 coding DNA: TGTGCCAGCAGAGCAGATACCGGCAGGTATAGCAATCAGCCCCAGCATTTT.

This rearrangement joins TRBV7-8 to TRBJ2-5, with 10 positions matching TRBD1. The ends lost 5 bases at V and 5 bases at J; junction bases unmatched: 8. This CDR3 is built from 15 residues. Per germline, CDR1 SGHVS and CDR2 FQNEAQ. The CDR3 protein is CASSIGGQGRETQYF. CDR3 nucleotides: TGTGCCAGCAGCATAGGGGGACAGGGGAGGGAGACCCAGTACTTC.

The table lists this clone with a count of one. The genes are TRBV9 and TRBJ2-5, with D perhaps TRBD2 (7 bases). Germline CDR1 is SGDLS and CDR2 is YYNGEE. The CDR3 covers 15 residues. V shed 0 bases and J shed 1 base, with 10 bases lying between them. The CDR3: CASSVEGGVQETQYF. The CDR3 DNA reads TGTGCCAGCAGCGTAGAAGGGGGGGTCCAAGAGACCCAGTACTTC.

The chain recombines TRBV7-2 with TRBJ2-7; 9 bases match TRBD1. The CDR3 has 15 residues. The V and J ends lost 1 base and 2 bases, in that order; junction bases with no gene match: 3. Germline CDR1 is SGHTA and CDR2 is FQGNSA. The CDR3 coding sequence is TGTGCCAGCAGCTTAGGACAGGGGGGACCCTACGAGCAGTACTTC. Encoded protein: CASSLGQGGPYEQYF. Drawing the rest from reference TRBV7-2 and TRBJ2-7, the complete variable domain is GAGVSQSPSNKVTEKGKDVELRCDPISGHTALYWYRQSLGQGLEFLIYFQGNSAPDKSGLPSDRFSAERTGGSVSTLTIQRTQQEDSAVYLCASSLGQGGPYEQYFGPGTRLTVT.

J is TRBJ1-2 and V is TRBV24-1; 9 bases are a match to TRBD1. V trimming: 0 bases; J trimming: 3 bases; junction bases outside the gene matches: 4. CDR1 is KGHDR, CDR2 SFDVKD, per germline. The CDR3 is 16 amino acids. CDR3 sequence: CATSDLQGTGHYGYTF. In DNA, the CDR3 is TGTGCCACCAGTGATTTGCAGGGGACAGGGCACTATGGCTACACCTTC.

The chain combines TRBV3-1 (or the pseudogene TRBV3-2) with TRBJ2-1; 9 bases align to TRBD2. The germline V gene has CDR1 LGHDT and CDR2 YNNKEL (reference sequence). The CDR3 length is 17 residues. V trimming: 0 bases; J trimming: 9 bases; junction bases outside the gene matches: 12. The CDR3 loop reads CASSQDRAGGLRAEQFF. In nucleotides, the CDR3 is TGTGCCAGCAGCCAAGACCGGGCGGGGGGGCTTCGGGCTGAGCAGTTCTTC.

The CDR3 region is CASSDSGGAREQYF. The DNA for the CDR3 is TGTGCCAGCAGCGATAGCGGGGGGGCCCGCGAGCAGTACTTC. The V and J genes are TRBV7-9 and TRBJ2-7; TRBD2 matches 11 bases. Looked up from germline, CDR1 is SEHNR and CDR2 is FQNEAQ (reference sequence). This CDR3 has 14 amino acids. The trim removed 5 bases at V and 6 bases at J, leaving 6 bases unmatched.

This sequence joins TRBV6-5 and TRBJ1-2, with D possibly TRBD1 on 5 matching bases. Germline values: CDR1 MNHEY, CDR2 SVGAGI. The CDR3 runs to 12 residues. V gave up 9 bases and J gave up 6 bases, with 14 bases separating them. CDR3 DNA sequence: TGTGCCAGTCGGGGGAGCTTCGATGGCTACACCTTC. The encoded protein is CASRGSFDGYTF.

The rearrangement links TRBV5-1 to TRBJ2-3, with 13 bases matching TRBD2. The CDR3 is 16 residues long. V lost 1 base, J lost 2 bases, and 1 base stayed unmatched. Germline assignment: CDR1 SGHRS and CDR2 YFSETQ. This chain's CDR3 is CASSLTSGGATDTQYF. CDR3 DNA: TGCGCCAGCAGCTTGACTAGCGGGGGGGCCACAGATACGCAGTATTTT. The full variable domain, its missing parts supplied by reference TRBV5-1 and TRBJ2-3, is KAGVTQTPRYLIKTRGQQVTLSCSPISGHRSVSWYQQTPGQGLQFLFEYFSETQRNKGNFPGRFSGRQFSNSRSEMNVSTLELGDSALYLCASSLTSGGATDTQYFGPGTRLTVL.

The chain uses TRBV5-4 and TRBJ2-1, with 10 nucleotides matching TRBD2. CDR1 and CDR2 from the germline V gene are SGHNT and YYREEE (reference sequence). The CDR3 extends over 13 amino acids. Unmatched junction bases numbered 8, after V lost 7 bases and J lost 10 bases. CDR3 residues: CASLLAGAREQFF. CDR3 sequence (DNA): TGTGCCAGCCTCCTAGCGGGAGCGAGGGAGCAGTTCTTC.

The chain couples TRBV19 to TRBJ1-2; TRBD1 matches 10 bases. This CDR3 region has 16 residues. CDR1 is LNHDA and CDR2 is SQIVND in the germline V gene (reference sequence). V lost 6 bases to trimming and J lost 4 bases; unmatched junction nucleotides: 11. CDR3 sequence (DNA): TGTGCCAGTAGCGGGACAGGGGTTCAATGGGCCTATGGCTACACCTTC. Residues: CASSGTGVQWAYGYTF.

The gene calls are TRBV10-2 and TRBJ1-1, with 8 bases that match TRBD1. The CDR3 consists of 12 residues. Trimming at V came to 9 bases and at J to 1 base, leaving 1 base not matched to a gene. CDR1 is WSHSY and CDR2 is SAAADI in the germline V gene. As DNA, the CDR3 is TGCGCCAGTGGGACAGGGAACACTGAAGCTTTCTTT. Translating gives CASGTGNTEAFF.

The V and J genes are TRBV18 and TRBJ1-1; D perhaps matches TRBD1 (5 bases). The germline V gene encodes CDR1 KGHSH and CDR2 LQKENI. V was clipped by 2 bases and J by 1 base, with 11 bases between them. The CDR3 consists of 15 residues. The CDR3 bases are TGTGCCAGCTCACCATCGCAGGGATCGAACACTGAAGCTTTCTTT. Amino acids: CASSPSQGSNTEAFF.

The V call is TRBV5-4, the J call TRBJ2-5, with TRBD2 matching over 9 bases. Germline values: CDR1 SGHNT, CDR2 YYREEE (reference sequence). The CDR3 is 16 residues long. The ends lost 1 base at V and 3 bases at J; junction bases unmatched: 7. The CDR3 DNA sequence: TGTGCCAGCAGCTTGAGTATAGCGGGAGCTAAAGAGACCCAGTACTTC. It yields the protein CASSLSIAGAKETQYF.

This clone was picked up a small number of times. V gene TRBV6-6 combines with J gene TRBJ2-7, with TRBD1 matching 7 bases. J gave up 1 base and V 6 bases, and 9 bases lay outside the gene matches. The CDR3 runs to 15 residues. Germline V lookup: CDR1 MNHNY, CDR2 SVGAGI (reference sequence). Here the CDR3 DNA reads TGTGCCAGCAGGACTCCGACAGGGACGTCCTACGAGCAGTACTTC. This sequence encodes CASRTPTGTSYEQYF.

This sequence joins TRBV19 and TRBJ1-5; 8 bases align to TRBD1. CDR1 and CDR2 from the germline V gene are LNHDA and SQIVND (reference sequence). The V and J ends lost 9 bases and 4 bases, in that order; junction bases with no gene match: 14. The CDR3 consists of 16 residues. The CDR3 DNA follows: TGTGCCAGCGGACAGGGTATTATAGTGGGGAATCAGCCCCAGCATTTT. Protein sequence: CASGQGIIVGNQPQHF.

J is TRBJ1-2 and V is TRBV28; no clear D gene. The CDR3 sequence is 15 residues long. Per the germline V gene, CDR1 is MDHEN and CDR2 is SYDVKM. V lost 4 bases, J lost 1 base, and 13 bases lay in between. Here the CDR3 reads CASSSWEWLNYGYTF. The CDR3 DNA sequence: TGTGCCAGCAGTTCCTGGGAGTGGCTTAACTATGGCTACACCTTC.

V gene TRBV6-4 combines with J gene TRBJ2-3; TRBD2 matches 9 bases. Germline CDR1 MRHNA, CDR2 SNTAGT. The CDR3 length is 14 residues. V shed 6 bases and J 2 bases; nucleotides not matched to a gene: 3. CDR3 loop: CASSSSGITDTQYF. The DNA for the CDR3 is TGTGCCAGCAGCTCTAGCGGGATCACAGATACGCAGTATTTT.

The chain couples TRBV19 to TRBJ1-6, with D unresolved. CDR1 and CDR2 (germline): LNHDA, SQIVND (reference sequence). The V end was cut by 4 bases, the J end by 10 bases, with 14 bases between. The CDR3 sequence is 14 residues long. The CDR3 here is CASSTLSAGSPLHF. In nucleotides, the CDR3 is TGTGCCAGTAGTACCCTCTCGGCAGGATCACCCCTCCACTTT.

This chain uses TRBV2 with TRBJ2-3, with D maybe TRBD1 (6 bases). Between the trimmed V and J ends, which lost 7 bases and 2 bases, there was a span of 10 bases. Germline CDR1 reads SNHLY; CDR2 reads FYNNEI. CDR3 size: 13 residues. CDR3 DNA sequence: TGTGCCAGCACCGGGACAAACACAGATACGCAGTATTTT. This gives the protein CASTGTNTDTQYF.

This rearrangement joins TRBV9 to TRBJ2-3, with D tentatively TRBD2 (6 bases). Germline V CDR1 and CDR2: SGDLS, YYNGEE. V lost 0 bases to trimming and J lost 4 bases, with 12 bases between them. This CDR3 spans 15 amino acids. The CDR3 loop reads CASSVGGDRSDTQYF. The CDR3 region has the DNA TGTGCCAGCAGCGTAGGGGGGGACCGATCAGATACGCAGTATTTT. The full variable domain, its missing parts supplied by reference TRBV9 and TRBJ2-3, is DSGVTQTPKHLITATGQRVTLRCSPRSGDLSVYWYQQSLDQGLQFLIQYYNGEERAKGNILERFSAQQFPDLHSELNLSSLELGDSALYFCASSVGGDRSDTQYFGPGTRLTVL.

The gene calls are TRBV28 and TRBJ2-7; perhaps TRBD2 as D (6 bases). Per germline, CDR1 MDHEN and CDR2 SYDVKM. The CDR3 has 15 amino acids. The ends were cut back, 5 bases at V and 0 bases at J, with 14 bases in the middle. The CDR3 sequence: CASSPIRESSYEQYF. The CDR3 DNA reads as TGTGCCAGCAGTCCCATCCGGGAGAGCTCCTACGAGCAGTACTTC.

The rearrangement joins TRBV5-4 to TRBJ2-7; 11 nucleotides line up with TRBD1. The V gene's germline CDR1 is SGHNT and CDR2 YYREEE (reference sequence). The ends lost 3 bases at V and 3 bases at J; junction bases unmatched: 5. The CDR3 is 15 amino acids. This chain's CDR3 is CASSSRGTGGYEQYF. CDR3 sequence (DNA): TGTGCCAGCAGCTCTAGGGGGACAGGGGGCTACGAGCAGTACTTC.

This chain links TRBV10-3 with TRBJ2-7; 9 bases are shared with TRBD1. Losses at the gene ends were 6 bases for V and 5 bases for J; bases not matched to a gene: 8. Per germline, CDR1 ENHRY and CDR2 SYGVKD. The CDR3 is made up of 14 amino acids. The CDR3, as DNA: TGTGCCATCAGGGGGACAGGGCGCCCCAACGAGCAGTACTTC. It translates to CAIRGTGRPNEQYF.